The 19 T cell receptor beta chains listed next were all sequenced from one sample in a study of technical replicates of blood from several donors. The method was immunoSEQ multiplex PCR; TCRdb's version includes in-frame clones alone and lacks a portion of them. The data hold some 80,000 clones, with around 94% observed a single time. Source material: T cells isolated from PBMCs. Every receptor here comes from a human donor in good health.

The genes are TRBV12-2 and TRBJ2-7; the D call of TRBD2 is as the table states it, not checked on the DNA. TRBV12-2 is marked as a pseudogene. The CDR3 spans 15 residues. The CDR3 protein is CASRLADLWLYEQYF. As DNA, the CDR3 is TGTGCAAGTCGCTTAGCGGACTTGTGGCTCTACGAGCAGTACTTC.

The V call is TRBV19, the J call TRBJ1-5, with TRBD1 matching 10 bases. CDR3 length: 14 amino acids. The J segment lost 1 base and the V segment lost 8 bases, leaving 2 bases of the junction unmatched. CDR1 and CDR2 (germline): LNHDA, SQIVND (reference sequence). CDR3 in amino acids: CASDRGLSNQPQHF. The CDR3, as DNA: TGTGCCAGTGACAGGGGGCTCAGCAATCAGCCCCAGCATTTT.

The V and J genes are TRBV28 and TRBJ1-1; 8 positions agree with TRBD1. Looked up from germline, CDR1 is MDHEN and CDR2 is SYDVKM. J was trimmed by 4 bases and V by 6 bases; bases with no gene match: 7. This CDR3 spans 14 amino acids. Here the CDR3 reads CASRPRTGSTEAFF. CDR3 coding DNA: TGTGCCAGCAGGCCCCGGACAGGGAGCACTGAAGCTTTCTTT.

CDR3 in DNA: TGTGCCAGCAGTTACCGGGAGGGCCCGAATGAGCAGTTCTTC. It translates to CASSYREGPNEQFF. The chain recombines TRBV6-5 with TRBJ2-1, with 8 bases matching TRBD2. Per the germline V gene, CDR1 is MNHEY and CDR2 is SVGAGI. This CDR3 spans 14 amino acids. V shed 2 bases, J shed 7 bases, and the junction held 4 bases outside the gene matches.

This clone was seen only once. The V and J genes are TRBV5-1 and TRBJ2-1; no firm D call. V lost 4 bases and J 3 bases, leaving 11 bases between the germline ends. Germline V gene lookup returns CDR1 SGHRS and CDR2 YFSETQ. The CDR3 runs to 14 residues. As DNA, the CDR3 is TGCGCCAGCAGCCCACCCGCGGACTACAATGAGCAGTTCTTC. Its protein is CASSPPADYNEQFF.

This clone appeared once. This sequence joins TRBV20-1 and TRBJ1-2; TRBD1 aligns across 7 bases. Germline V lookup: CDR1 DFQATT, CDR2 SNEGSKA (reference sequence). The CDR3 is made up of 8 amino acids. Germline trimming cut 7 bases from V and 14 bases from J; bases unmatched to any gene: 4. The CDR3 sequence is CSDGTETF. DNA for the CDR3: TGCAGTGATGGGACAGAGACCTTC.

This rearrangement joins TRBV7-9 to TRBJ2-3; 7 bases are shared with TRBD1. V shed 5 bases and J 3 bases; nucleotides not matched to a gene: 8. The germline gives CDR1 SEHNR, CDR2 FQNEAQ (reference sequence). The CDR3 contains 15 residues. CDR3 region: CASSLATGSTDTQYF. The DNA for the CDR3 is TGTGCCAGCAGCCTCGCGACAGGGTCTACAGATACGCAGTATTTT. Looking up the rest from reference TRBV7-9 and TRBJ2-3 gives the full variable domain: DTGVSQNPRHKITKRGQNVTFRCDPISEHNRLYWYRQTLGQGPEFLTYFQNEAQLEKSRLLSDRFSAERPKGSFSTLEIQRTEQGDSAMYLCASSLATGSTDTQYFGPGTRLTVL.

V and J are TRBV6-1 and TRBJ1-1; tentatively, D is TRBD1 (5 bases). Germline V gene lookup returns CDR1 MNHNS and CDR2 SASEGT. V gave up 3 bases and J gave up 6 bases, with 14 bases separating them. The CDR3 totals 14 residues. CDR3 nucleotide sequence: TGTGCCAGCAGTGAGGCAGGGATTTCCGCTGAAGCTTTCTTT. Amino acids: CASSEAGISAEAFF.

The chain has TRBV6-5 and TRBJ2-7; tentative D call: TRBD2 (6 bases). The length of the CDR3 is 15 residues. Trimming cost V 5 bases and J 0 bases, with 14 bases left between them. Germline-derived CDR1 and CDR2 are MNHEY and SVGAGI. CDR3 sequence reads: CASSLRGRSSYEQYF. Here the CDR3 DNA reads TGTGCCAGCAGTCTACGGGGGAGGAGCTCCTACGAGCAGTACTTC.

This chain uses TRBV19 with TRBJ1-1; 7 nucleotides align to TRBD1. Germline loops: CDR1 LNHDA, CDR2 SQIVND (reference sequence). The junction had 6 bases not matched to a gene; V was cut back by 9 bases and J by 8 bases. CDR3 length: 11 residues. The CDR3 DNA follows: TGTGCCAGCCGGACAGGCGGCGAAGCTTTCTTT. As protein: CASRTGGEAFF.

V and J are TRBV4-2 and TRBJ2-1, with D hard to call. The CDR3 is made up of 14 amino acids. Germline V gene lookup returns CDR1 LGHNA and CDR2 YNFKEQ. Trimming took off 1 base at V and 8 bases at J, with 12 bases between the two ends. The CDR3 sequence is CASSQGVFGDEQFF. In DNA, the CDR3 is TGTGCCAGCAGCCAAGGCGTATTTGGAGATGAGCAGTTCTTC.

The J gene is TRBJ2-1, the V gene TRBV5-6; TRBD2 agrees at 8 bases. J gave up 2 bases and V 0 bases, and 4 bases lay outside the gene matches. CDR1 is SGHDT, CDR2 YYEEEE, per germline. The CDR3 is 16 amino acids. CDR3 amino acids: CASSLGLAGTYNEQFF. CDR3 nucleotides: TGTGCCAGCAGCTTGGGCTTAGCGGGGACCTACAATGAGCAGTTCTTC.

The chain is built from TRBV21-1 and TRBJ1-5; the table calls TRBD1, which could not be checked here. TRBV21-1 is an annotated pseudogene. The CDR3 has 15 amino acids. The CDR3 bases are TGTGCCAGCAGCAAAAGGGACAGTAGCAATCAGCCCCAGCATTTT. Protein product: CASSKRDSSNQPQHF.

The chain is built from TRBV6-6 and TRBJ2-1, with D maybe TRBD2 (5 bases). V lost 6 bases and J 8 bases, leaving 14 bases between the germline ends. Germline V lookup: CDR1 MNHNY, CDR2 SVGAGI (reference sequence). This CDR3 contains 13 residues. This CDR3 is CASSPSRADEQFF. The CDR3, as DNA: TGTGCCAGCAGCCCTTCTAGAGCGGATGAGCAGTTCTTC.

V gene TRBV27 combines with J gene TRBJ2-7, with D maybe TRBD1 (5 bases). CDR1 and CDR2 (germline): MNHEY, SMNVEV (reference sequence). V was clipped by 3 bases and J by 5 bases, with 14 bases between them. CDR3 length: 14 residues. CDR3 coding DNA: TGTGCCAGCAGTTTTGGGGCTAGAAAGAACGAGCAGTACTTC. It translates to CASSFGARKNEQYF.

This clone was found once. The genes are TRBV6-1 and TRBJ2-1; 9 nucleotides align to TRBD2. Germline V lookup: CDR1 MNHNS, CDR2 SASEGT. The J segment lost 2 bases and the V segment lost 3 bases, leaving 8 bases of the junction unmatched. CDR3 length: 17 amino acids. The CDR3 region has the DNA TGTGCCAGCAGTGATGAGGGACTAGCTATGGCCTACAATGAGCAGTTCTTC. Its protein product is CASSDEGLAMAYNEQFF.

This clone was recorded once. The CDR3 protein is CASSPTSGRTGELFF. Written as DNA, the CDR3 is TGCGCCAGCAGCCCTACGTCGGGGAGGACCGGGGAGCTGTTTTTT. V is TRBV5-1 and J is TRBJ2-2; TRBD2 might be the D (6 bases). V shed 4 bases and J shed 5 bases, with 15 bases lying between them. CDR1 SGHRS and CDR2 YFSETQ come from the germline V gene. The length of the CDR3 is 15 residues.

V and J are TRBV6-5 and TRBJ2-1; TRBD2 aligns across 7 bases. Germline V CDR1 and CDR2: MNHEY, SVGAGI. The junction had 10 bases not matched to a gene; V was cut back by 2 bases and J by 6 bases. This CDR3 region has 16 residues. The CDR3 here is CASSYPRRAGINEQFF. The CDR3, as DNA: TGTGCCAGCAGTTACCCACGTAGAGCGGGGATCAATGAGCAGTTCTTC.

The chain recombines TRBV7-6 with TRBJ2-2; 9 bases are a match to TRBD1. There are 14 residues in the CDR3. V trimming: 4 bases; J trimming: 5 bases; junction bases outside the gene matches: 2. Germline V CDR1 and CDR2: SGHVS, FNYEAQ. CDR3 region: CASSSTGGTGELFF. DNA of the CDR3: TGTGCCAGCAGCTCGACAGGGGGTACCGGGGAGCTGTTTTTT.